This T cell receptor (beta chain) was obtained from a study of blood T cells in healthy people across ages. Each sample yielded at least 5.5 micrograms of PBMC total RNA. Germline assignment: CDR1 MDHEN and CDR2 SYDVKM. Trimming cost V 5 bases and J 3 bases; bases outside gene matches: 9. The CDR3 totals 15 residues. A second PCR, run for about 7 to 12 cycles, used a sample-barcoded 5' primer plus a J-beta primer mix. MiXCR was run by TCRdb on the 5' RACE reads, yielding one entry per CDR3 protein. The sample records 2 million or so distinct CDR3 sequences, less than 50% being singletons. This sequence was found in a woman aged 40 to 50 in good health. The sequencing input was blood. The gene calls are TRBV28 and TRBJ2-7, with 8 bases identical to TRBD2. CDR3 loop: CASSPPGGPHYEQYF. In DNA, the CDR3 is TGTGCCAGCAGTCCTCCGGGAGGGCCCCACTACGAGCAGTACTTC.